This record concerns one T cell receptor (beta chain) sequence. TCR beta sequencing covered blood CD8+ and CD4+ T cells. The multiple sclerosis controls were treatment-naive patients with relapsing-remitting disease that was stable or active. Negative magnetic isolation gave CD8+ and CD4+ cells; FACS enriched CD8+ TEMRA. CDR3 length: 17 residues. Trimming cost V 6 bases and J 2 bases; bases outside gene matches: 8. Per the germline V gene, CDR1 is SQVTM and CDR2 is ANQGSEA. This sample was included in a study of CD8 T cells in Susac syndrome. Roughly 0.45 to 1 ug RNA was reverse transcribed with random hexamers. Across 54 Vbeta and 13 Jbeta, TCR beta CDR3 was amplified with immunoSEQ multiplex PCR. Each CDR3 protein is one row after TCRdb ran MiXCR on the immunoSEQ multiplex PCR reads. The top ten clones hold 0.21% of a sample with around 270,000 distinct CDR3 sequences, about 82% of them seen once.

Sequencing was done on a sample of CD8+ T cells from PBMCs. The source of this sequence is a human donor with multiple sclerosis. The gene calls are TRBV29-1 and TRBJ2-1; the match to TRBD2 covers 15 bases. The CDR3 reads CSVKGLAGGNPYNEQFF. The CDR3 nucleotides read TGCAGCGTAAAGGGACTAGCGGGAGGCAACCCCTACAATGAGCAGTTCTTC.